This T cell receptor (beta chain) was recorded in a study of blood T cell repertoires in COVID-19. Per the germline V gene, CDR1 is SNHLY and CDR2 is FYNNEI. The CDR3 is made up of 14 amino acids. V lost 6 bases, J lost 3 bases, and 12 bases lay in between. Clones were read by immunoSEQ multiplex PCR, and TCRdb kept only the in-frame ones, dropping some. Of more than 35,000 clones listed, around 89% are singletons. V and J are TRBV2 and TRBJ2-1; D is perhaps TRBD1 (6 bases). The clonotype was recovered from a human donor in a cohort sampled during active COVID-19. The specimen sequenced was peripheral blood. CDR3 sequence: CASSQGTNYNEQFF. The CDR3 DNA reads TGTGCCAGCAGCCAGGGGACAAACTACAATGAGCAGTTCTTC.